Each of the 23 T cell receptor beta chains below was sequenced from the same sample in a study of T-cell memory formation after mild COVID-19. TCRdb used MiXCR to reprocess the 5' RACE reads, holding one entry per CDR3 protein. In the table there are around 450,000 distinct CDR3 sequences, around 19% of which are singletons. Sequenced sample: PBMCs or a T cell subset sorted from them (not recorded which). The receptor set was obtained from an adult woman who had mild COVID-19 (a few samples of this study predate the infection). Cell type and time point are not known.

This clonotype was counted a few times. This rearrangement joins TRBV12-3 or TRBV12-4 to TRBJ2-2; the match to TRBD2 covers 15 bases. CDR3 length equals 16 residues. The V and J ends lost 6 bases and 6 bases, in that order; junction bases with no gene match: 5. The CDR3 DNA reads TGTGCCAGCAGCCGCGGACTAGCGGGGGGGTCCGGGGAGCTGTTTTTT. It specifies CASSRGLAGGSGELFF.

This clonotype occurred many times. CDR3 in amino acids: CASSPGNEQFF. The CDR3 DNA sequence: TGTGCCAGCAGTCCAGGGAATGAGCAGTTCTTC. The V gene is TRBV12-3 or TRBV12-4, the J gene TRBJ2-1, with D possibly TRBD1 on 5 matching bases. This CDR3 spans 11 amino acids. V was clipped by 5 bases and J by 7 bases, with 6 bases between them.

This clonotype was picked up a small number of times. The rearrangement joins TRBV7-2 to TRBJ2-6; 7 nucleotides agree with TRBD2. The ends lost 3 bases at V and 0 bases at J; junction bases unmatched: 2. This CDR3 comprises 16 residues. Germline-derived CDR1 and CDR2 are SGHTA and FQGNSA. CDR3 DNA: TGTGCCAGCAGCTTGGGGGGGATCTCTGGGGCCAACGTCCTGACTTTC. Translated, it gives CASSLGGISGANVLTF.

V gene TRBV18 combines with J gene TRBJ1-1; D perhaps matches TRBD1 (5 bases). V was trimmed by 8 bases and J by 5 bases, leaving 15 bases between them. CDR1 and CDR2 (germline): KGHSH, LQKENI. CDR3 length: 13 amino acids. This CDR3 is CASTGHPGTEAFF. CDR3 DNA: TGTGCCAGCACCGGACACCCGGGGACTGAAGCTTTCTTT.

The chain combines TRBV7-8 with TRBJ2-1, with TRBD1 matching over 9 bases. Per the germline V gene, CDR1 is SGHVS and CDR2 is FQNEAQ. The CDR3 is made up of 15 amino acids. The trim removed 5 bases at V and 3 bases at J, leaving 5 bases unmatched. DNA of the CDR3: TGTGCCAGCAGCCCAGGGACAGGGTACTACAATGAGCAGTTCTTC. Translated, it gives CASSPGTGYYNEQFF.

The chain links TRBV12-3 or TRBV12-4 to TRBJ2-1; TRBD1 aligns across 11 bases. The J segment lost 6 bases and the V segment lost 5 bases, leaving 9 bases of the junction unmatched. CDR3 size: 16 residues. The CDR3 protein is CASSTKDRGLFNEQFF. DNA for the CDR3: TGTGCCAGCAGTACTAAGGACAGGGGGCTATTCAATGAGCAGTTCTTC.

This clonotype has a handful of counts. The chain is built from TRBV6-2 or TRBV6-3 and TRBJ2-3, with 7 bases matching TRBD2. The CDR3 loop spans 15 amino acids. The V and J ends lost 5 bases and 7 bases, in that order; junction bases with no gene match: 12. Germline CDR1 reads MNHEY; CDR2 reads SVGEGT. The CDR3 DNA sequence: TGTGCCAGCAGTACCCCAGGACTAGGATGGCATACGCAGTATTTT. Encoded protein: CASSTPGLGWHTQYF.

V usage is TRBV7-2 and J usage is TRBJ2-1; D may be TRBD1 or TRBD2 (5 bases each). Trimming left V 4 bases short and J 0 bases short, with 13 bases between. This CDR3 is 16 amino acids long. CDR1 is SGHTA, CDR2 FQGNSA, per germline. The CDR3 protein is CASSSGAYSSYNEQFF. For the CDR3, the DNA is TGTGCCAGCAGCTCCGGGGCTTACAGCTCCTACAATGAGCAGTTCTTC.

The chain has TRBV29-1 and TRBJ1-1; 9 bases match TRBD1. With 4 bases clipped from V and 3 bases from J, the junction kept 6 bases outside the gene matches. The CDR3 is made up of 14 amino acids. The germline V gene encodes CDR1 SQVTM and CDR2 ANQGSEA. This chain's CDR3 is CSVALQGAHTEAFF. The CDR3 DNA sequence: TGCAGCGTTGCCCTACAGGGGGCTCACACTGAAGCTTTCTTT.

The V call is TRBV5-1, the J call TRBJ2-6; tentatively, D is TRBD2 (5 bases). Trimming cost V 2 bases and J 0 bases, with 15 bases left between them. The CDR3 runs 18 residues. Per the germline V gene, CDR1 is SGHRS and CDR2 is YFSETQ. CDR3 sequence reads: CASSFGETRLSGANVLTF. CDR3 nucleotides: TGCGCCAGCAGCTTCGGGGAGACACGACTCTCTGGGGCCAACGTCCTGACTTTC.

The chain carries TRBV6-1 and TRBJ1-3, with TRBD1 matching over 8 bases. This CDR3 region has 16 residues. Germline V lookup: CDR1 MNHNS, CDR2 SASEGT. Trimming cost V 2 bases and J 3 bases; bases outside gene matches: 6. The chain's CDR3 is CASSEIIGQGGNTIYF. The CDR3 bases are TGTGCCAGCAGTGAAATCATAGGACAGGGTGGAAACACCATATATTTT.

This clonotype was observed once. This rearrangement joins TRBV7-9 to TRBJ1-2, with TRBD1 as a possible D gene (5 bases). CDR3 length: 16 residues. From germline, CDR1 is SEHNR and CDR2 FQNEAQ (reference sequence). V lost 1 base, J lost 4 bases, and 16 bases lay in between. In DNA form, the CDR3 reads TGTGCCAGCAGCTTAGGTTCGACAGCCCCTAGCTATGGCTACACCTTC. It encodes CASSLGSTAPSYGYTF.

This clonotype was detected many times. This rearrangement joins TRBV5-1 to TRBJ2-2, with D tentatively TRBD1 or TRBD2 (6 bases each). The CDR3 is 15 residues long. Per germline, CDR1 SGHRS and CDR2 YFSETQ. V was trimmed by 4 bases and J by 0 bases, leaving 10 bases between them. CDR3 loop: CASSLGGSNTGELFF. CDR3 coding DNA: TGCGCCAGCAGCCTAGGGGGGTCGAACACCGGGGAGCTGTTTTTT.

The CDR3 here is CASSASPGDLRTINSPLHF. Written as DNA, the CDR3 is TGTGCCAGCAGCGCATCTCCCGGGGACCTCAGAACGATTAATTCACCCCTCCACTTT. The chain recombines TRBV4-2 with TRBJ1-6, with a possible D match to TRBD1 (5 bases). The CDR3 runs to 19 residues. V lost 5 bases to trimming and J lost 6 bases, with 26 bases between them. Looked up from germline, CDR1 is LGHNA and CDR2 is YNFKEQ.

A few counts support this clonotype. The chain couples TRBV11-2 to TRBJ2-1; 8 bases agree with TRBD2. The V gene end was trimmed by 6 bases and the J gene end by 2 bases; junction bases not matched to a gene: 9. CDR1 SGHAT and CDR2 FQNNGV come from the germline V gene. The CDR3 contains 16 residues. CDR3 loop: CASRKPGGAPYNEQFF. CDR3 nucleotide sequence: TGTGCCAGCAGAAAACCCGGGGGGGCGCCCTACAATGAGCAGTTCTTC. The full variable domain, completed using reference TRBV11-2 and TRBJ2-1, is EAGVAQSPRYKIIEKRQSVAFWCNPISGHATLYWYQQILGQGPKLLIQFQNNGVVDDSQLPKDRFSAERLKGVDSTLKIQPAKLEDSAVYLCASRKPGGAPYNEQFFGPGTRLTVL.

The CDR3 sequence is CASRRQTAAGGSYEQYF. Written as DNA, the CDR3 is TGTGCCAGCAGACGTCAGACTGCGGCCGGAGGCTCCTACGAGCAGTACTTC. The rearrangement uses TRBV2 and TRBJ2-7, with D tentatively TRBD2 (5 bases). The CDR3 consists of 17 residues. V shed 6 bases and J shed 0 bases, with 21 bases lying between them. The germline CDR1 and CDR2 sequences are SNHLY and FYNNEI.

The rearrangement links TRBV27 to TRBJ2-2; 7 nucleotides align to TRBD2. Germline V gene lookup returns CDR1 MNHEY and CDR2 SMNVEV (reference sequence). The V gene end was trimmed by 7 bases and the J gene end by 4 bases; junction bases not matched to a gene: 6. The CDR3 is 14 amino acids. The CDR3 sequence: CASTRSGPTGELFF. The CDR3 DNA reads as TGTGCCAGCACACGTAGCGGGCCCACCGGGGAGCTGTTTTTT.

This clonotype was counted a few times. The chain recombines TRBV7-2 with TRBJ1-2; D ambiguous. Germline CDR1 is SGHTA and CDR2 is FQGNSA. Deletions cut 7 bases from V and 4 bases from J, with 16 bases between. This CDR3 contains 14 residues. CDR3 nucleotide sequence: TGTGCCAGCAACGAGAACCCGACGTCCTATGGCTACACCTTC. Amino acid sequence: CASNENPTSYGYTF. Full variable domain (remainder filled in from reference TRBV7-2 and TRBJ1-2): GAGVSQSPSNKVTEKGKDVELRCDPISGHTALYWYRQSLGQGLEFLIYFQGNSAPDKSGLPSDRFSAERTGGSVSTLTIQRTQQEDSAVYLCASNENPTSYGYTFGSGTRLTVV.

Comments on this clonotype: One junction end does not reproduce the germline sequence, and a read error may be involved. V is TRBV7-3 and J is TRBJ2-3; 13 nucleotides match TRBD2. Germline V gene lookup returns CDR1 SGHTA and CDR2 FQGTGA. The CDR3 has 18 amino acids. The DNA of the CDR3 is TGTGCCAGCAGCTTATGGTCGTGGACTAGCGGGGGATACCCGCAGCGGGATTTT. Its translation is CASSLWSWTSGGYPQRDF.

This chain links TRBV7-8 with TRBJ2-7, with D possibly matching TRBD1 (6 bases). V was clipped by 0 bases and J by 7 bases, with 16 bases between them. The CDR3 is 15 residues long. The V gene's germline CDR1 is SGHVS and CDR2 FQNEAQ. The CDR3 DNA reads as TGTGCCAGCAGCTTAGCGGAGGTCAGGGGTGTTGAGCAGTACTTC. Its translation is CASSLAEVRGVEQYF. The full variable domain, its missing parts supplied by reference TRBV7-8 and TRBJ2-7, is GAGVSQSPRYKVAKRGQDVALRCDPISGHVSLFWYQQALGQGPEFLTYFQNEAQLDKSGLPSDRFFAERPEGSVSTLKIQRTQQEDSAVYLCASSLAEVRGVEQYFGPGTRLTVT.

In its sample, this clonotype was seen a few times. This chain uses TRBV4-3 with TRBJ2-1; D not certain. V was clipped by 0 bases and J by 4 bases, with 25 bases between them. CDR3 length equals 20 residues. Germline CDR1 reads LGHNA; CDR2 reads YSLEER. The CDR3 DNA is TGCGCCAGCAGCCAAGATTTTCGGATTAGGCTACTCAAGCCTTACAATGAGCAGTTCTTC. Residues: CASSQDFRIRLLKPYNEQFF.

The chain couples TRBV5-1 to TRBJ1-6, with D uncertain. The CDR3 sequence is 15 residues long. Germline CDR1 reads SGHRS; CDR2 reads YFSETQ. Between the trimmed V and J ends, which lost 0 bases and 4 bases, there was a span of 8 bases. The CDR3 coding sequence is TGCGCCAGCAGCTTGGAACCACCTTATAATTCACCCCTCCACTTT. It specifies CASSLEPPYNSPLHF.

This sequence joins TRBV6-6 and TRBJ2-3, with TRBD2 matching 11 bases. This CDR3 has 15 amino acids. The V segment lost 7 bases and the J segment 5 bases; nucleotides outside the gene matches: 8. Germline CDR1 reads MNHNY; CDR2 reads SVGAGI (reference sequence). CDR3 in amino acids: CASTQVTSGGDTQYF. The CDR3 region has the DNA TGTGCCAGCACCCAGGTTACTAGCGGGGGAGATACGCAGTATTTT.